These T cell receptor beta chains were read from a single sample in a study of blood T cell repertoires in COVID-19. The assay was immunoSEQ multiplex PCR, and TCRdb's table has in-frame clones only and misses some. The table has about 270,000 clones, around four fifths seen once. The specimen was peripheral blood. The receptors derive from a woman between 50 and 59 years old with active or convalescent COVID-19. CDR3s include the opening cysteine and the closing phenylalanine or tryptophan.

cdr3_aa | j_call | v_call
CASSSGDRAGGYTF | TRBJ1-2 | TRBV7-9
CASSPGWAQETQYF | TRBJ2-5 | TRBV18
CASSRTGDHGYTF | TRBJ1-2 | TRBV19
CASSLERADYNEQFF | TRBJ2-1 | TRBV5-1
CASSSPDEQFF | TRBJ2-1 | TRBV6-8
CASSYSSRDYGYTF | TRBJ1-2 | TRBV6-5
CASSDPDRGHNEKLFF | TRBJ1-4 | TRBV10-1
CATSDLGGYTF | TRBJ1-2 | TRBV24-1
CASSIRVRVNSYGYTF | TRBJ1-2 | TRBV19
CASSLGATDTIYF | TRBJ1-3 | TRBV5-1
CASSAGQGTPPLHF | TRBJ1-6 | TRBV9
CASSFYGRSGDTDTQYF | TRBJ2-3 | TRBV5-6
CASSHVSGGHYEQYF | TRBJ2-7 | TRBV4-1
CASSSPGHPGEAFF | TRBJ1-1 | TRBV28
CASSLRGNEQFF | TRBJ2-1 | TRBV27
CASSWDRAGNTEAFF | TRBJ1-1 | TRBV7-9
CAWSVGVEQFF | TRBJ2-1 | TRBV30
CASSLSREGSPLHF | TRBJ1-6 | TRBV5-1
CASSLSQTGAGSGNTIYF | TRBJ1-3 | TRBV5-1
CASFINGVTEAFF | TRBJ1-1 | TRBV28
CASRPQGTGTPNEQFF | TRBJ2-1 | TRBV5-1
CASSYEVDYGYTF | TRBJ1-2 | TRBV6-5
CASSQGTGNYGYTF | TRBJ1-2 | TRBV14
CASSYERSSYNEQFF | TRBJ2-1 | TRBV5-1
CATDKDSRTEAFF | TRBJ1-1 | TRBV7-9
CASRISGSGTDTQYF | TRBJ2-3 | TRBV19
CASSLQTTTYEQYF | TRBJ2-7 | TRBV4-2
CAIRSSGGQETQYF | TRBJ2-5 | TRBV10-3
CASSIEMRVTEAFF | TRBJ1-1 | TRBV19
CASSWLAGGGTDTQYF | TRBJ2-3 | TRBV27
CASSFAPRGRGLFYGYTF | TRBJ1-2 | TRBV27
CASSSRGPIPAIPNEAFF | TRBJ1-1 | TRBV19
CASSQVVRGTEQYF | TRBJ2-7 | TRBV3-1/TRBV3-2
CASSADRGQETQYF | TRBJ2-5 | TRBV2
CASSLTGNLNSPLHF | TRBJ1-6 | TRBV5-6
CASSPFSLAGDEQYF | TRBJ2-7 | TRBV7-8
CATSRDRSWNTEAFF | TRBJ1-1 | TRBV15
CASSPQSRNTEAFF | TRBJ1-1 | TRBV7-2
CATISRDRANYGYTF | TRBJ1-2 | TRBV2
CASSGVGQPGGNEQFF | TRBJ2-1 | TRBV2
CATGESSTDTQYF | TRBJ2-3 | TRBV12-3/TRBV12-4
CSVTRYNEQFF | TRBJ2-1 | TRBV29-1